This T cell receptor beta chain was identified during a study of T cells and Merkel cell carcinoma outcomes. Study results and caveats: Merkel cell carcinoma outcomes were reportedly predicted by repertoire and T-cell density.

The CDR3 covers 20 residues. The germline gives CDR1 ENHRY, CDR2 SYGVKD. This table comes from immunoSEQ multiplex PCR, and its TCRdb copy is limited to in-frame clones, with some not included. The table records under 20,000 clones, 85% to 90% of them present only once. Comment on this clone: Its antigen is not identified. A read error may produce the germline difference seen at one junction end.

The sequence was obtained from a human donor with Merkel cell carcinoma. The sample consisted of tumor tissue from Merkel cell carcinoma. The gene calls are TRBV10-3 and TRBJ2-3; D might be TRBD1 (5 bases). The CDR3 spells CAISELGPDTAKAGTNTQYF. The DNA for the CDR3 is TGTGCCATCAGTGAGTTAGGTCCGGACACCGCAAAAGCTGGCACAAATACGCAGTATTTT.